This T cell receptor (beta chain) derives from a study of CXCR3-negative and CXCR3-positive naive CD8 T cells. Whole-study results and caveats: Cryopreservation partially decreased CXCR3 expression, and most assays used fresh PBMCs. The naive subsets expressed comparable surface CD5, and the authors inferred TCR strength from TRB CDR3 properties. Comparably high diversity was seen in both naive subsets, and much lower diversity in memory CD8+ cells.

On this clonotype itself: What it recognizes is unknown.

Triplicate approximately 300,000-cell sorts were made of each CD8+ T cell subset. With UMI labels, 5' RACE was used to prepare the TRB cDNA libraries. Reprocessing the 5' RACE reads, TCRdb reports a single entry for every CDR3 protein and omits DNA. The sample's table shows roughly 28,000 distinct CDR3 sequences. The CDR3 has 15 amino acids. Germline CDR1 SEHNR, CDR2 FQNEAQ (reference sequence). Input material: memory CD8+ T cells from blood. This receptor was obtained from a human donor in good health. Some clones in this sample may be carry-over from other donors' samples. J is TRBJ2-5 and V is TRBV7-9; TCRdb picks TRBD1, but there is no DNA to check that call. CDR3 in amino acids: CASSLVGQVGETQYF.